One sample yielded the 18 T cell receptor beta chains listed below, sequenced in a study of molecular identifiers for immune sequencing clone quantification. MiXCR, applied by TCRdb to the PCR reads, yields one record per CDR3 protein. In the table there are some 320,000 distinct CDR3 sequences, 20% to 25% of which are singletons. The sample taken for sequencing was naive CD8+ T cells from blood, with Jurkat cell RNA spiked in. Noted subset: FACS-sorted CD8+CD4-CCR7+CD45RA+ naive T cells. These receptors all stem from a human donor in good health. Some libraries in this study had Jurkat cell RNA spiked in.

In the case of this clonotype: It is likely a read error, because the conserved phenylalanine at the end of the CDR3 is missing. The CDR3 region is CSVRGVGDNGNTEAFL. CDR3 DNA sequence: TGCAGCGTGCGGGGGGTTGGGGACAACGGGAACACTGAAGCTTTCCTT. The genes are TRBV29-1 and TRBJ1-1, with a weak D call TRBD1 (6 bases). V shed 6 bases and J shed 1 base, with 21 bases lying between them. The CDR3 consists of 16 residues. The germline gives CDR1 SQVTM, CDR2 ANQGSEA.

V usage is TRBV28 and J usage is TRBJ2-3; TRBD2 agrees at 8 bases. Looked up from germline, CDR1 is MDHEN and CDR2 is SYDVKM. There are 17 residues in the CDR3. J was trimmed by 0 bases and V by 5 bases; bases with no gene match: 10. The CDR3 here is CASSLPVLAASTDTQYF. The CDR3 DNA is TGTGCCAGCAGTCTCCCCGTACTAGCGGCTAGCACAGATACGCAGTATTTT.

The sample holds many counts of this clonotype. J is TRBJ2-3 and V is TRBV7-9, with D tentatively TRBD1 or TRBD2 (5 bases each). Trimming took off 5 bases at V and 2 bases at J, with 14 bases between the two ends. This CDR3 has 15 amino acids. Germline loops: CDR1 SEHNR, CDR2 FQNEAQ (reference sequence). This chain's CDR3 is CASSQGTVTTDTQYF. CDR3 bases: TGTGCCAGCAGCCAAGGGACGGTGACCACAGATACGCAGTATTTT.

This clonotype showed up many times. CDR3 protein: CASSLSGTEQYF. The CDR3 coding sequence is TGTGCCAGCAGCTTATCAGGGACCGAGCAGTACTTC. V is TRBV13 and J is TRBJ2-7; either TRBD1 or TRBD2 may supply D (5 bases each). Trimming removed 2 bases from V and 6 bases from J, with 8 bases in between. There are 12 residues in the CDR3. Germline assignment: CDR1 PRHDT and CDR2 FYEKMQ (reference sequence).

In this sample, this clonotype turned up many times. The V gene is TRBV7-2, the J gene TRBJ1-3, with unresolved D. Between the trimmed V and J ends, which lost 5 bases and 2 bases, there was a span of 10 bases. The V gene's germline CDR1 is SGHTA and CDR2 FQGNSA. The CDR3 runs 14 residues. CDR3 region: CASSPIITGNTIYF. DNA for the CDR3: TGTGCCAGCAGCCCGATCATAACTGGAAACACCATATATTTT.

This clonotype was observed at least ten times. The V and J genes are TRBV9 and TRBJ1-5; D gene ambiguous. The CDR3 sequence is 14 residues long. CDR1 is SGDLS, CDR2 YYNGEE, per germline. V was pared by 0 bases and J by 7 bases, with 11 bases between. The CDR3, as DNA: TGTGCCAGCAGCGTAGGGAGGGTTGGACAGCCCCAGCATTTT. Translation gives CASSVGRVGQPQHF.

The chain links TRBV3-1 to TRBJ1-1; no clear D. Trimming left V 0 bases short and J 1 base short, with 9 bases between. The CDR3 is made up of 15 amino acids. Looked up from germline, CDR1 is LGHDT and CDR2 is YNNKEL (reference sequence). DNA of the CDR3: TGTGCCAGCAGCCAAGAATTGGATACGAACACTGAAGCTTTCTTT. It codes for CASSQELDTNTEAFF.

About this clonotype itself: This may be a read error, as it is one base from a much larger clone. The V gene is TRBV7-9, the J gene TRBJ2-7; D gene unclear. The CDR3 consists of 14 residues. The germline V and J ends were trimmed by 4 bases and 6 bases, with 16 bases remaining between them. The V gene's germline CDR1 is SEHNR and CDR2 FQNEAQ (reference sequence). The CDR3, as DNA: TGTGCCAGCAGCTCGCCCAGAGATTCTTTCGAGCAGTACTTC. Amino acid sequence: CASSSPRDSFEQYF. The whole variable domain, remainder taken from reference TRBV7-9 and TRBJ2-7, is DTGVSQNPRHKITKRGQNVTFRCDPISEHNRLYWYRQTLGQGPEFLTYFQNEAQLEKSRLLSDRFSAERPKGSFSTLEIQRTEQGDSAMYLCASSSPRDSFEQYFGPGTRLTVT.

About this clonotype: Possible read error: a much larger clone is one base away. This rearrangement joins TRBV28 to TRBJ1-1; no clear D gene. This CDR3 comprises 12 residues. Per the germline V gene, CDR1 is MDHEN and CDR2 is SYDVKM. V dropped 5 bases and J dropped 8 bases, with 12 bases sitting between them. The CDR3 DNA follows: TGTGCCAGCAGTATCCAGACGCAGGAAGCTTTCTTT. Translation: CASSIQTQEAFF. The variable domain in full, completed from reference TRBV28 and TRBJ1-1, reads DVKVTQSSRYLVKRTGEKVFLECVQDMDHENMFWYRQDPGLGLRLIYFSYDVKMKEKGDIPEGYSVSREKKERFSLILESASTNQTSMYLCASSIQTQEAFFGQGTRLTVV.

This clonotype was recorded at least ten times. This rearrangement joins TRBV7-2 to TRBJ2-5; D remains ambiguous. The CDR3 consists of 13 residues. Between the trimmed V and J ends, which lost 6 bases and 2 bases, there was a span of 10 bases. Per the germline V gene, CDR1 is SGHTA and CDR2 is FQGNSA. CDR3 amino acids: CASRRTGQETQYF. The CDR3 DNA sequence: TGTGCCAGCAGGAGAACGGGTCAAGAGACCCAGTACTTC.

This clonotype was observed many times. This sequence joins TRBV4-1 and TRBJ2-1, with D perhaps matching TRBD1 (6 bases). Germline loops: CDR1 MGHRA, CDR2 YSYEKL. CDR3 size: 13 residues. Trimming pared 1 base from V and 8 bases from J, leaving 9 bases between. The CDR3 DNA is TGCGCCAGCAGCCAAGTAAACAGGGATGAGCAGTTCTTC. It encodes CASSQVNRDEQFF.

This clonotype was seen a handful of times. V is TRBV4-1 and J is TRBJ2-6, with a tentative D call TRBD1 (6 bases). The CDR3 is 19 residues long. Trimming cost V 4 bases and J 1 base, with 20 bases left between them. Germline loops: CDR1 MGHRA, CDR2 YSYEKL. In DNA, the CDR3 is TGCGCCAGCAGCCCGGCCGGTACAGGGTTTTCTTCTGGGGCCAACGTCCTGACTTTC. Residues: CASSPAGTGFSSGANVLTF.

This clonotype was seen repeatedly, ten times or more. The rearrangement links TRBV5-1 to TRBJ2-1, with no clear D. The CDR3 length is 15 residues. CDR1 is SGHRS, CDR2 YFSETQ, per germline. Deletions cut 1 base from V and 5 bases from J, with 13 bases between. The CDR3: CASSLSSPEHNEQFF. CDR3 in DNA: TGCGCCAGCAGCTTGAGTTCCCCGGAACACAATGAGCAGTTCTTC.

The rearrangement joins TRBV20-1 to TRBJ1-5; TRBD1 might be the D (5 bases). Trimming removed 3 bases at V and 3 bases at J, with 12 bases between. The CDR3 spans 14 residues. Germline V lookup: CDR1 DFQATT, CDR2 SNEGSKA (reference sequence). The CDR3 bases are TGCAGTGCTAGTACCAGGGAAGTCAATCAGCCCCAGCATTTT. As protein: CSASTREVNQPQHF.

In nucleotides, the CDR3 is TGCGCCAGCAGTCGGGGGGGCGAAGTGGTTCAGCCCCAGCATTTT. Translating gives CASSRGGEVVQPQHF. J is TRBJ1-5 and V is TRBV10-2, with a possible D match to TRBD1 (6 bases). This CDR3 has 15 amino acids. V was trimmed by 5 bases and J by 6 bases, leaving 17 bases between them. Germline V gene lookup returns CDR1 WSHSY and CDR2 SAAADI.

This rearrangement joins TRBV12-3 or TRBV12-4 to TRBJ2-1; 12 bases line up with TRBD2. The CDR3 is made up of 13 amino acids. Trimming removed 1 base from V and 15 bases from J; junction bases left unmatched: 4. In nucleotides, the CDR3 is TGTGCCAGCAGTTTAGGACTAGCGGGGGAGGGGTTCTTC. Translated: CASSLGLAGEGFF.

This clonotype was counted ten times or more. This chain's CDR3 is CASSLTEGQGTEAFF. The DNA of the CDR3 is TGTGCCAGCAGCTTAACTGAGGGACAGGGCACTGAAGCTTTCTTT. The gene calls are TRBV7-2 and TRBJ1-1, with TRBD1 identical over 9 bases. J lost 4 bases, V lost 2 bases, and 5 bases had no gene match. This CDR3 is 15 amino acids long. The germline V gene has CDR1 SGHTA and CDR2 FQGNSA.

About this clonotype itself: A much larger clone is a single base away; this may be a read error. CDR3 protein: CASSSRRDYTDTQYF. The CDR3 DNA follows: TGTGCCAGCAGCTCCCGGCGGGACTACACAGATACGCAGTATTTT. This rearrangement joins TRBV11-2 to TRBJ2-3, with 7 bases matching TRBD2. In germline, CDR1 is SGHAT, CDR2 FQNNGV. J was trimmed by 2 bases and V by 4 bases; bases with no gene match: 6. The CDR3 spans 15 residues.